Listed here are 13 T cell receptor beta chains from one sample, sequenced in a study of blood T cell repertoires in COVID-19. TCRdb's copy holds only in-frame clones and misses some; the assay was immunoSEQ multiplex PCR. The repertoire holds roughly 190,000 clones, with 80% to 90% as singletons. Sequences were obtained from peripheral blood. The receptors were sampled from a man over 45 with active or convalescent COVID-19.

The chain employs TRBV27 and TRBJ2-3; D might be TRBD1 (7 bases). The CDR3 length is 12 residues. Germline CDR1 is MNHEY and CDR2 is SMNVEV (reference sequence). The V end was cut by 8 bases, the J end by 5 bases, with 11 bases between. The CDR3 protein is CASARGEDTQYF. DNA for the CDR3: TGTGCCAGCGCCAGGGGGGAAGATACGCAGTATTTT.

The genes are TRBV6-5 and TRBJ2-4, with a weak D call TRBD1 (6 bases). V dropped 6 bases and J dropped 0 bases, with 12 bases sitting between them. The CDR3 spans 15 residues. The V gene's germline CDR1 is MNHEY and CDR2 SVGAGI. The CDR3 DNA sequence: TGTGCCAGCAGCCGGACAGCACTAGCCAAAAACATTCAGTACTTC. Protein: CASSRTALAKNIQYF.

The V call is TRBV6-4, the J call TRBJ1-1; D unclear. There are 15 residues in the CDR3. Looked up from germline, CDR1 is MRHNA and CDR2 is SNTAGT. The V and J ends lost 7 bases and 7 bases respectively, with 22 bases between them. The CDR3 nucleotides are TGTGCCAGCACTCGGGAAAAGGGAATTCTAGGTGAAGCTTTCTTT. It encodes CASTREKGILGEAFF.

In its sample, this clone was seen a few times. The chain has TRBV7-9 and TRBJ1-5, with D possibly matching TRBD1 (5 bases). The V end lost 5 bases, the J end lost 5 bases, and 13 bases lay between the germline ends. The CDR3 has 14 residues. Germline V gene lookup returns CDR1 SEHNR and CDR2 FQNEAQ (reference sequence). The chain's CDR3 is CASSPAGSYQPQHF. CDR3 DNA sequence: TGTGCCAGCAGCCCTGCAGGGTCTTATCAGCCCCAGCATTTT. The variable domain in full, completed from reference TRBV7-9 and TRBJ1-5, reads DTGVSQNPRHKITKRGQNVTFRCDPISEHNRLYWYRQTLGQGPEFLTYFQNEAQLEKSRLLSDRFSAERPKGSFSTLEIQRTEQGDSAMYLCASSPAGSYQPQHFGDGTRLSIL.

As regards this clone: Additional DNA sequences in this sample encode the identical CDR3. The rearrangement joins TRBV18 to TRBJ1-1; 8 bases match TRBD1. The CDR3 runs 14 residues. The germline gives CDR1 KGHSH, CDR2 LQKENI. With 2 bases clipped from V and 1 base from J, the junction kept 0 bases outside the gene matches. CDR3 residues: CASSPGQGNTEAFF. For the CDR3, the DNA is TGTGCCAGCTCACCAGGACAGGGGAACACTGAAGCTTTCTTT.

V and J are TRBV27 and TRBJ1-5; a possible D gene is TRBD1 (6 bases). CDR3 length: 15 amino acids. Germline V lookup: CDR1 MNHEY, CDR2 SMNVEV (reference sequence). The V end was cut by 7 bases, the J end by 7 bases, with 20 bases between. Here the CDR3 reads CASTPRGGALQPQHF. The CDR3, as DNA: TGTGCCAGCACACCCCGGGGGGGCGCGTTACAGCCCCAGCATTTT.

This clone appeared once. The rearrangement uses TRBV5-6 and TRBJ2-1, with D maybe TRBD2 (5 bases). V dropped 4 bases and J dropped 2 bases, with 10 bases sitting between them. In germline, CDR1 is SGHDT, CDR2 YYEEEE. The CDR3 has 14 amino acids. Written as DNA, the CDR3 is TGTGCCAGCAGCCCCGGGGATACCTACAATGAGCAGTTCTTC. Translation gives CASSPGDTYNEQFF. Variable domain in full (rest from reference TRBV5-6 and TRBJ2-1): DAGVTQSPTHLIKTRGQQVTLRCSPKSGHDTVSWYQQALGQGPQFIFQYYEEEERQRGNFPDRFSGHQFPNYSSELNVNALLLGDSALYLCASSPGDTYNEQFFGPGTRLTVL.

The chain employs TRBV6-5 and TRBJ1-1, with 7 bases fitting TRBD1. The CDR3 consists of 12 residues. Unmatched junction bases numbered 3, after V lost 8 bases and J lost 3 bases. Germline V gene data show CDR1 as MNHEY and CDR2 as SVGAGI. CDR3 region: CASRQGDTEAFF. CDR3 sequence (DNA): TGTGCCAGCCGACAGGGCGACACTGAAGCTTTCTTT.

CDR3 sequence reads: CASSPQGARSNQPQHF. CDR3 DNA: TGTGCCAGCAGCCCCCAGGGGGCGCGAAGCAATCAGCCCCAGCATTTT. The J gene is TRBJ1-5, the V gene TRBV5-8; 8 bases are shared with TRBD1. The germline gives CDR1 SGHTS, CDR2 YDEGEE. The CDR3 is 16 amino acids. After removal of 4 bases from V and 1 base from J, the junction contained 7 bases not matched to a gene. Together with reference TRBV5-8 and TRBJ1-5, the CDR3 gives the full variable domain: EAGVTQSPTHLIKTRGQQATLRCSPISGHTSVYWYQQALGLGLQFLLWYDEGEERNRGNFPPRFSGRQFPNYSSELNVNALELEDSALYLCASSPQGARSNQPQHFGDGTRLSIL.

This rearrangement joins TRBV28 to TRBJ2-7; 12 bases align to TRBD2. Looked up from germline, CDR1 is MDHEN and CDR2 is SYDVKM. The CDR3 consists of 17 residues. The V and J ends lost 1 base and 3 bases, in that order; junction bases with no gene match: 7. Here the CDR3 DNA reads TGTGCCAGCAGTTTATCCCAGACTAGCGGGAGTGTCTACGAGCAGTACTTC. Translation: CASSLSQTSGSVYEQYF.

The gene calls are TRBV19 and TRBJ1-1, with 8 bases matching TRBD1. The trim removed 4 bases at V and 6 bases at J, leaving 4 bases unmatched. The germline V gene encodes CDR1 LNHDA and CDR2 SQIVND (reference sequence). The CDR3 extends over 13 amino acids. The CDR3 coding sequence is TGTGCCAGTAGTACAAACAGGGGGGCTGAAGCTTTCTTT. Translated, it gives CASSTNRGAEAFF. The full variable domain, its missing parts supplied by reference TRBV19 and TRBJ1-1, is DGGITQSPKYLFRKEGQNVTLSCEQNLNHDAMYWYRQDPGQGLRLIYYSQIVNDFQKGDIAEGYSVSREKKESFPLTVTSAQKNPTAFYLCASSTNRGAEAFFGQGTRLTVV.

The chain uses TRBV10-1 and TRBJ2-1, with a possible D match to TRBD1 (5 bases). The ends were cut back, 4 bases at V and 5 bases at J, with 15 bases in the middle. The CDR3 totals 15 residues. Germline V lookup: CDR1 WNHNN, CDR2 SYGVQD (reference sequence). The CDR3 spells CASSGDRTSDNEQFF. The DNA of the CDR3 is TGCGCCAGCAGTGGAGACAGAACATCGGACAATGAGCAGTTCTTC.

V is TRBV5-1 and J is TRBJ2-1, with 13 bases fitting TRBD2. Germline V lookup: CDR1 SGHRS, CDR2 YFSETQ. The CDR3 runs to 17 residues. Unmatched junction bases numbered 0, after V lost 0 bases and J lost 0 bases. Here the CDR3 reads CASSLGTSGSSYNEQFF. The CDR3 nucleotides are TGCGCCAGCAGCTTGGGGACTAGCGGGAGCTCCTACAATGAGCAGTTCTTC.